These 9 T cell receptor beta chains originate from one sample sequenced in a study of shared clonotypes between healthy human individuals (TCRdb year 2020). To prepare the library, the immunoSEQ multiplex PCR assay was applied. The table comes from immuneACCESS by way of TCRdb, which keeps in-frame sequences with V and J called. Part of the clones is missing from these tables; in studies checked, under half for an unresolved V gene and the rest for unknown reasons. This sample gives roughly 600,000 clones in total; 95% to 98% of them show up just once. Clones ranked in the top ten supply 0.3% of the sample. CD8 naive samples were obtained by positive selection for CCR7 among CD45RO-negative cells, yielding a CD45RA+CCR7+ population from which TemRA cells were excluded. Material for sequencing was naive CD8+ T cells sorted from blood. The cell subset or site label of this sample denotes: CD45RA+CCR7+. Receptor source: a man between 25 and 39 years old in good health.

CDR3 DNA: TGTGCCAGCAGTTTGGGGGGGGGACAGCCCCAGCATTTT. Protein product: CASSLGGGQPQHF. The chain joins TRBV7-2 to TRBJ1-5; the D gene is possibly TRBD1 (5 bases). There are 13 residues in the CDR3. Germline V CDR1 and CDR2: SGHTA, FQGNSA. The V and J ends lost 6 bases and 7 bases respectively, with 13 bases between them.

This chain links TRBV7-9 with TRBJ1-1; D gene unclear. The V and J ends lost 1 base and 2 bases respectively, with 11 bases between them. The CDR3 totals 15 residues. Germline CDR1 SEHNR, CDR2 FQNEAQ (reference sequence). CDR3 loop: CASSLEPGRNTEAFF. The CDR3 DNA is TGTGCCAGCAGCTTAGAACCCGGACGCAACACTGAAGCTTTCTTT.

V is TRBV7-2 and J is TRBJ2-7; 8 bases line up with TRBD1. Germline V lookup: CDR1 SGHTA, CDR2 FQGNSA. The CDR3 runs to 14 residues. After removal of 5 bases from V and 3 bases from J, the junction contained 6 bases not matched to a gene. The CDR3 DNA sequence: TGTGCCAGCAGCCCCTGGACAGGGATCTACGAGCAGTACTTC. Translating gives CASSPWTGIYEQYF.

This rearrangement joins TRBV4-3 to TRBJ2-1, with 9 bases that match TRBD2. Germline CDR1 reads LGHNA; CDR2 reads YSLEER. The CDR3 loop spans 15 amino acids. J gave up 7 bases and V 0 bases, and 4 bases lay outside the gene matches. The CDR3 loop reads CASSQDSLAGNEQFF. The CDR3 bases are TGCGCCAGCAGCCAAGATTCGCTAGCGGGGAATGAGCAGTTCTTC.

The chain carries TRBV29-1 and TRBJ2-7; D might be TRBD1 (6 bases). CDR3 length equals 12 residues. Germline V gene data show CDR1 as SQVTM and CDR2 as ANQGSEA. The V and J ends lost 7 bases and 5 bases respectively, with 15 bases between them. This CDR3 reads CSGTRGGHEQYF. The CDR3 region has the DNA TGCAGCGGGACCCGTGGGGGCCACGAGCAGTACTTC.

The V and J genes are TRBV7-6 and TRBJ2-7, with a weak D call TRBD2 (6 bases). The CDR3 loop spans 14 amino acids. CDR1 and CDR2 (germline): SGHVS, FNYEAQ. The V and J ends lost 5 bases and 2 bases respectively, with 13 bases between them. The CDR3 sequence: CASSPRGTAYEQYF. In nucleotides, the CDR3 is TGTGCCAGCAGCCCCCGCGGGACTGCCTACGAGCAGTACTTC. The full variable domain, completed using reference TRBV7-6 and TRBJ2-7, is GAGVSQSPRYKVTKRGQDVALRCDPISGHVSLYWYRQALGQGPEFLTYFNYEAQQDKSGLPNDRFSAERPEGSISTLTIQRTEQRDSAMYRCASSPRGTAYEQYFGPGTRLTVT.

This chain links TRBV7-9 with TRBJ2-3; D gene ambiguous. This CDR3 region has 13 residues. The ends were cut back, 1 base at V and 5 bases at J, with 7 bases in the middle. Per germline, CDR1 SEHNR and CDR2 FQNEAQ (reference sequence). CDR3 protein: CASSLVTVDTQYF. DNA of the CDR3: TGTGCCAGCAGCTTAGTAACAGTAGATACGCAGTATTTT.

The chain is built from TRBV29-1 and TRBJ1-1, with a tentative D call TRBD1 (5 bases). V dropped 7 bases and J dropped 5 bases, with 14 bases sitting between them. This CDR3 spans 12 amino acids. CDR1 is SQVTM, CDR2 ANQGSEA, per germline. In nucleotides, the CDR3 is TGCAGCGCCTCCCCGGGGGGGACTGAAGCTTTCTTT. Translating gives CSASPGGTEAFF.

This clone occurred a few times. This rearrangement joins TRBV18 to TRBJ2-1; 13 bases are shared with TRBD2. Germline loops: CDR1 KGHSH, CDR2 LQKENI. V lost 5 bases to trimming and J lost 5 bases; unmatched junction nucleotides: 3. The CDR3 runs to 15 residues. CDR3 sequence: CASSAGLAGNNEQFF. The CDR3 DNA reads TGTGCCAGCTCAGCGGGACTAGCGGGAAACAATGAGCAGTTCTTC.